This TCR beta chain originates from a study of T-cell memory formation after mild COVID-19. Study as a whole: The TCR clusters were mostly specific to one donor.

This clonotype was picked up a small number of times. Its matching antigen is unknown. Study-level points and caveats: Some clones that responded turned up in pre-infection memory, which suggests that cross-reactive memory joined in. Contracting clones from day 15 to 85 had balanced CD4/CD8; later expanders favoured CD4+.

Amplification by 5'RACE using constant-segment primers produced TCR alpha and TCR beta cDNA libraries that carried sample barcodes and UMIs. MiXCR, applied by TCRdb to the 5' RACE reads, yields one record per CDR3 protein. The repertoire holds fewer than 35,000 distinct CDR3 sequences, around 16% seen once, with roughly 1.5% in the top ten. Per germline, CDR1 LGHDT and CDR2 YNNKEL (reference sequence). V lost 1 base to trimming and J lost 2 bases, with 14 bases between them. The CDR3 runs 16 residues. This TCR was sampled from an adult who had mild COVID-19 (a few samples of this study predate the infection). Cell type and time point are not known. Sequenced: PBMCs or a T cell subset sorted from them (not recorded which). The chain carries TRBV3-1 and TRBJ1-2; D uncertain. The CDR3 DNA reads as TGTGCCAGCAGCCAAGGCGAAGGGAGAAGGAACTATGGCTACACCTTC. Translated, it gives CASSQGEGRRNYGYTF.